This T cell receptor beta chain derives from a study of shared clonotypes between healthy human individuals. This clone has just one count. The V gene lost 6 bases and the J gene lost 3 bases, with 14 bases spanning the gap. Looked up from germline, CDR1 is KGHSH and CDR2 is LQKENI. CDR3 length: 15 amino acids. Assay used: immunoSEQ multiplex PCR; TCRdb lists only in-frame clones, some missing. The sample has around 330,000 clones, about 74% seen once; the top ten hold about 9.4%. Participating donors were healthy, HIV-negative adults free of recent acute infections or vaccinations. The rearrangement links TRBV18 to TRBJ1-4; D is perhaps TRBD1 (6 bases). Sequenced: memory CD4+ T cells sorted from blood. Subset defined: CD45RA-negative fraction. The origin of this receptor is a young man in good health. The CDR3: CASSEAGASNEKLFF. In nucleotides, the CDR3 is TGTGCCAGCTCGGAGGCAGGGGCCTCTAATGAAAAACTGTTTTTT.